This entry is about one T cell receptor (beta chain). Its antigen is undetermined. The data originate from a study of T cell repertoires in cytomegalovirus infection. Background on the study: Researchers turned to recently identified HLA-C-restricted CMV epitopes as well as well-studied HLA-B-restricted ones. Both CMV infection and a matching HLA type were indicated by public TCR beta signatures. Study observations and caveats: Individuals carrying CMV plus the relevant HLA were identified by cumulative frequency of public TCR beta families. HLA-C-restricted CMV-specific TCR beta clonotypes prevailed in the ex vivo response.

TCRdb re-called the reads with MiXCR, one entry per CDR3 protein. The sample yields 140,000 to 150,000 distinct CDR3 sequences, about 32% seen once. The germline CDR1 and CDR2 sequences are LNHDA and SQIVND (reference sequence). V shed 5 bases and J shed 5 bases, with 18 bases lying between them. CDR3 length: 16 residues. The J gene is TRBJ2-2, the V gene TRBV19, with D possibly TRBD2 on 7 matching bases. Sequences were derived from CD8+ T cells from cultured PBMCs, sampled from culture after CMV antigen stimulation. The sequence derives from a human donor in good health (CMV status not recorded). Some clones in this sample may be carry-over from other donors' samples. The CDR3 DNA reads TGTGCCAGTAGTCTCTGGGGGGGGGCTATTACCGGGGAGCTGTTTTTT. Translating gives CASSLWGGAITGELFF.